A single sample is the source of the 16 T cell receptor beta chains below, sequenced in a study of cytomegalovirus exposure and HLA in healthy donors. The study ran its PCR with 60 Vbeta and 13 Jbeta primers. Profiling relied on immunoSEQ multiplex PCR, and the TCRdb table lists in-frame clones only, not all of them. The table has approximately 220,000 clones, about 80% seen once. Sequencing input: PBMCs. Receptors originate from a girl aged 5-17 years in good health and CMV-seronegative.

The V and J genes are TRBV7-2 and TRBJ2-7; D uncertain. Germline values: CDR1 SGHTA, CDR2 FQGNSA. This CDR3 spans 15 amino acids. V lost 2 bases and J lost 3, with 14 bases in between. CDR3 nucleotides: TGTGCCAGCAGCTTACGAGGTCAGCCTAGCTACGAGCAGTACTTC. As protein: CASSLRGQPSYEQYF.

The chain employs TRBV6-5 and TRBJ1-1; 10 nucleotides align to TRBD1. V trimming: 3 bases; J trimming: 4 bases; junction bases outside the gene matches: 5. This CDR3 has 15 residues. Germline CDR1 and CDR2: MNHEY and SVGAGI. Written as DNA, the CDR3 is TGTGCCAGCAGTTATGCTCGGGACAGGGGCACTGAAGCTTTCTTT. Translating gives CASSYARDRGTEAFF.

The V call is TRBV7-2, the J call TRBJ1-1, with D possibly being TRBD1 (5 bases). The CDR3 covers 13 residues. Trimming pared 5 bases from V and 4 bases from J, leaving 11 bases between. Germline V gives CDR1 SGHTA, CDR2 FQGNSA. This chain's CDR3 is CASSRGVITEAFF. CDR3 nucleotides: TGTGCCAGCAGCCGGGGGGTTATCACTGAAGCTTTCTTT.

This chain connects TRBV5-6 to TRBJ2-7, with a tentative D call TRBD2 (5 bases). The germline V gene encodes CDR1 SGHDT and CDR2 YYEEEE. V was pared by 2 bases and J by 1 base, with 7 bases between. CDR3 length: 13 residues. The CDR3 loop is CASSLAVSYEQYF. In DNA form, the CDR3 reads TGTGCCAGCAGCTTAGCGGTTTCCTACGAGCAGTACTTC.

CDR3 DNA: TGTGCCAGCAGCCGGAGGGATGCCTGGAATGAGCAGTTCTTC. This sequence encodes CASSRRDAWNEQFF. The V call is TRBV13, the J call TRBJ2-1; weak D call: TRBD2 (6 bases). From germline, CDR1 is PRHDT and CDR2 FYEKMQ (reference sequence). The V and J ends lost 5 bases and 7 bases respectively, with 15 bases between them. The CDR3 has 14 amino acids.

The rearrangement uses TRBV27 and TRBJ2-2, with D possibly TRBD2 on 5 matching bases. V was clipped by 3 bases and J by 3 bases, with 8 bases between them. This CDR3 region has 14 residues. Germline CDR1 is MNHEY and CDR2 is SMNVEV (reference sequence). For the CDR3, the DNA is TGTGCCAGCAGTTTCGGGGATTACACCGGGGAGCTGTTTTTT. Residues: CASSFGDYTGELFF.

The CDR3 here is CASSFGSGVYQPQHF. The DNA of the CDR3 is TGTGCCAGCAGCTTCGGCTCGGGGGTCTATCAGCCCCAGCATTTT. The rearrangement joins TRBV5-6 to TRBJ1-5, with D tentatively TRBD1 (5 bases). CDR1 and CDR2 (germline): SGHDT, YYEEEE. V lost 2 bases and J 5 bases, leaving 14 bases between the germline ends. The CDR3 length is 15 residues.

The V gene is TRBV10-3, the J gene TRBJ2-7, with a tentative D call TRBD1 (6 bases). Germline loops: CDR1 ENHRY, CDR2 SYGVKD. The CDR3 totals 15 residues. Trimming stripped 2 bases from V and 5 bases from J, with 16 bases between. This CDR3 is CAISELGADGDEQYF. For the CDR3, the DNA is TGTGCCATCAGTGAGCTGGGGGCAGACGGCGACGAGCAGTACTTC.

This chain joins TRBV5-1 and TRBJ1-2, with TRBD1 identical over 8 bases. From germline, CDR1 is SGHRS and CDR2 YFSETQ. The CDR3 has 16 amino acids. V shed 9 bases and J 3 bases; nucleotides not matched to a gene: 16. CDR3 sequence reads: CATLEDRVVRDYGYTF. The CDR3 DNA is TGCGCCACCCTCGAGGACAGGGTTGTTCGAGACTATGGCTACACCTTC. The whole variable domain, remainder taken from reference TRBV5-1 and TRBJ1-2, is KAGVTQTPRYLIKTRGQQVTLSCSPISGHRSVSWYQQTPGQGLQFLFEYFSETQRNKGNFPGRFSGRQFSNSRSEMNVSTLELGDSALYLCATLEDRVVRDYGYTFGSGTRLTVV.

This rearrangement joins TRBV2 to TRBJ2-7, with D possibly being TRBD1 (7 bases). Trimming cost V 5 bases and J 5 bases, with 25 bases left between them. This CDR3 is 17 amino acids long. The V gene's germline CDR1 is SNHLY and CDR2 FYNNEI. The CDR3 sequence is CASSYRTGPGGGHEQYF. CDR3 in DNA: TGTGCCAGCAGTTACAGGACAGGCCCCGGGGGCGGGCACGAGCAGTACTTC.

This chain uses TRBV2 with TRBJ2-7; 7 positions match TRBD1. Germline V CDR1 and CDR2: SNHLY, FYNNEI. The CDR3 consists of 13 residues. Trimming removed 3 bases from V and 1 base from J; junction bases left unmatched: 0. CDR3 sequence (DNA): TGTGCCAGCAGTGAGGACAGGTCCTACGAGCAGTACTTC. This sequence encodes CASSEDRSYEQYF.

The V call is TRBV7-3, the J call TRBJ2-3; 7 bases line up with TRBD1. Germline V CDR1 and CDR2: SGHTA, FQGTGA. This CDR3 spans 15 amino acids. The trim removed 4 bases at V and 2 bases at J, leaving 6 bases unmatched. Here the CDR3 DNA reads TGTGCCAGCAGCTCCCCGGGACAGACCACAGATACGCAGTATTTT. It codes for CASSSPGQTTDTQYF. The variable domain in full, completed from reference TRBV7-3 and TRBJ2-3, reads GAGVSQTPSNKVTEKGKYVELRCDPISGHTALYWYRQSLGQGPEFLIYFQGTGAADDSGLPNDRFFAVRPEGSVSTLKIQRTERGDSAVYLCASSSPGQTTDTQYFGPGTRLTVL.

This chain links TRBV7-2 with TRBJ2-7, with no clear D. Germline V gene sequence: CDR1 SGHTA, CDR2 FQGNSA. CDR3 length: 14 amino acids. V lost 3 bases and J lost 1, with 10 bases in between. The CDR3 DNA reads as TGTGCCAGCAGCTTGGTTCAGGCTTCCTACGAGCAGTACTTC. Encoded protein: CASSLVQASYEQYF.

V and J are TRBV19 and TRBJ1-2; D call uncertain. The CDR3 loop spans 16 amino acids. Germline CDR1 reads LNHDA; CDR2 reads SQIVND (reference sequence). Trimming stripped 6 bases from V and 0 bases from J, with 17 bases between. CDR3 sequence reads: CASRSEVWSANYGYTF. In DNA, the CDR3 is TGTGCCAGTAGATCCGAAGTCTGGAGCGCTAACTATGGCTACACCTTC.

This clone showed up just a few times. CDR3 nucleotides: TGTGCCAGCAGTGAGACAGGGGAGGGCAATGAGCAGTTCTTC. Translation: CASSETGEGNEQFF. The rearrangement links TRBV6-4 to TRBJ2-1, with D perhaps matching TRBD1 (8 bases). The germline V and J ends were trimmed by 3 bases and 6 bases, with 12 bases remaining between them. The CDR3 has 14 residues. Germline CDR1 MRHNA, CDR2 SNTAGT.

This chain uses TRBV20-1 with TRBJ2-4, with a tentative D call TRBD1 (5 bases). Germline loops: CDR1 DFQATT, CDR2 SNEGSKA (reference sequence). V was trimmed by 6 bases and J by 9 bases, leaving 9 bases between them. The CDR3 contains 10 residues. The CDR3 nucleotides are TGCAGTGCAAGCCAGGGCATTCAGTACTTC. Translating gives CSASQGIQYF.